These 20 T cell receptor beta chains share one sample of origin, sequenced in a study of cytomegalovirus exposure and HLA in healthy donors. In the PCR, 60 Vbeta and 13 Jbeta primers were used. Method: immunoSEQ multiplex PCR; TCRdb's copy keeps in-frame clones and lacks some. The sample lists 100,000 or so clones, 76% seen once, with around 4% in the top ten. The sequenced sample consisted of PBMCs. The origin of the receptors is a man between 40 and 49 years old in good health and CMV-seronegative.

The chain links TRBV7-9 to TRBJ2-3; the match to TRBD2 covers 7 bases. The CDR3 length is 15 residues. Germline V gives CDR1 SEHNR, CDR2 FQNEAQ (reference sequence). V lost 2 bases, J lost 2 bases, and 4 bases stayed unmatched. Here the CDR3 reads CASSLTGGFTDTQYF. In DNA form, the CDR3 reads TGTGCCAGCAGCTTAACCGGGGGGTTCACAGATACGCAGTATTTT.

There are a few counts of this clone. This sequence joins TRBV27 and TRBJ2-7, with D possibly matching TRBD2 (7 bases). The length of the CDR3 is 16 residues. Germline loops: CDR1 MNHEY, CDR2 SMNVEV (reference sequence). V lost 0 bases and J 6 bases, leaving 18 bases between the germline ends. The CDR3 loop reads CASSLSGGGHFIEQYF. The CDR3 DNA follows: TGTGCCAGCAGTTTATCTGGGGGGGGACACTTCATCGAGCAGTACTTC.

The CDR3 here is CASSLETRGNTIYF. CDR3 bases: TGTGCCAGCAGCTTAGAAACCCGGGGGAACACCATATATTTT. The V and J genes are TRBV7-9 and TRBJ1-3; possible D gene TRBD1, 5 bases. CDR3 size: 14 residues. The germline gives CDR1 SEHNR, CDR2 FQNEAQ (reference sequence). Between the trimmed V and J ends, which lost 1 base and 7 bases, there was a span of 11 bases. Full variable domain (rest looked up from reference TRBV7-9 and TRBJ1-3): DTGVSQNPRHKITKRGQNVTFRCDPISEHNRLYWYRQTLGQGPEFLTYFQNEAQLEKSRLLSDRFSAERPKGSFSTLEIQRTEQGDSAMYLCASSLETRGNTIYFGEGSWLTVV.

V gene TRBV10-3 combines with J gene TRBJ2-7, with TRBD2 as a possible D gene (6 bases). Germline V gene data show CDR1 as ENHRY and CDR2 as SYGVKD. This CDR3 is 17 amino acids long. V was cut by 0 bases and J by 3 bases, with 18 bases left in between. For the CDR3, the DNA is TGTGCCATCAGTGAGTCAAGGGAGGCAGGGAGGATCTACGAGCAGTACTTC. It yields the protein CAISESREAGRIYEQYF.

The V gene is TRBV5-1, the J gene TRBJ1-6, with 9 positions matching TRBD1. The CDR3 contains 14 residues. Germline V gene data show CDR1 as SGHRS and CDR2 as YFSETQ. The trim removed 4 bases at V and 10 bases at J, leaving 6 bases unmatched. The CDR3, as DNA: TGCGCCAGCAGCACCGGACAGGGGAACTCACCCCTCCACTTT. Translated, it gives CASSTGQGNSPLHF.

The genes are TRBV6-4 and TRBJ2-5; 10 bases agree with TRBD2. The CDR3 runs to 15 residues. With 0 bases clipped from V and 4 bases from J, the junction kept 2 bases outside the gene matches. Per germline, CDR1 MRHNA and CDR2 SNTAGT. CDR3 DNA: TGTGCCAGCAGTGACTCAAGCGGGGGGGTAGAGACCCAGTACTTC. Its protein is CASSDSSGGVETQYF.

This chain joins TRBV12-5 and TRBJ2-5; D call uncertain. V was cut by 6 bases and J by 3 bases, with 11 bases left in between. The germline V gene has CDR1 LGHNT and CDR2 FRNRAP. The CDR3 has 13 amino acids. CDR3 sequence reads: CASGAPGEETQYF. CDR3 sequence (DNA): TGTGCTAGTGGGGCCCCTGGAGAAGAGACCCAGTACTTC.

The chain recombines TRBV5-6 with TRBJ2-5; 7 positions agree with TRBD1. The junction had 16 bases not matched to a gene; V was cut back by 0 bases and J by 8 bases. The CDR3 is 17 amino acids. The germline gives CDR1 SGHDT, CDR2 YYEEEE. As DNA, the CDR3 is TGTGCCAGCAGCTTGGTAGTTTGGCGACAGGGCAAGAGAACCCAGTACTTC. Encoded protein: CASSLVVWRQGKRTQYF.

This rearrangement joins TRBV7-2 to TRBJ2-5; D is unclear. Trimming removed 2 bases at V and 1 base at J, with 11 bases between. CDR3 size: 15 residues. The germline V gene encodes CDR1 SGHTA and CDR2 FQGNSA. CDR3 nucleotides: TGTGCCAGCAGCTTATATCTTACAGCCCAAGAGACCCAGTACTTC. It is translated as CASSLYLTAQETQYF.

CDR3 DNA: TGTGCCAGCAGCGACTGGGGAGACACCGGGGAGCTGTTTTTT. This encodes CASSDWGDTGELFF. This sequence joins TRBV7-8 and TRBJ2-2; tentative D call: TRBD2 (5 bases). The germline CDR1 and CDR2 sequences are SGHVS and FQNEAQ. This CDR3 contains 14 residues. The V end was cut by 5 bases, the J end by 3 bases, with 10 bases between.

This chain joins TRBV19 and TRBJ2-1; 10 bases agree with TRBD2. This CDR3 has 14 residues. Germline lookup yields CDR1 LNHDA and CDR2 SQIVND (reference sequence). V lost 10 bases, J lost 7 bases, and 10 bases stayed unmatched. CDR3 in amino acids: CATILAGTYNEQFF. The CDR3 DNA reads TGTGCCACTATACTAGCGGGGACATATAATGAGCAGTTCTTC.

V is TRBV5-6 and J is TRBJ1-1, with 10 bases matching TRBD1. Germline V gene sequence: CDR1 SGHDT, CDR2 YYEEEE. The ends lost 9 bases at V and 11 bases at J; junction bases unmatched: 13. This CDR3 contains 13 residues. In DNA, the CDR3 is TGTGCCACCTCAGACACTCGACAGGGGGCGGCTTTCTTT. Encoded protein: CATSDTRQGAAFF.

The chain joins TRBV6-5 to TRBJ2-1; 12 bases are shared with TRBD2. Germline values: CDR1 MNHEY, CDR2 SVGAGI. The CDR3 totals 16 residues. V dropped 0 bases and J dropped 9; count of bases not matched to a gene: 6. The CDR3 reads CASSYSGLAGGFEQFF. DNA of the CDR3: TGTGCCAGCAGTTACTCGGGGCTAGCGGGGGGGTTTGAGCAGTTCTTC.

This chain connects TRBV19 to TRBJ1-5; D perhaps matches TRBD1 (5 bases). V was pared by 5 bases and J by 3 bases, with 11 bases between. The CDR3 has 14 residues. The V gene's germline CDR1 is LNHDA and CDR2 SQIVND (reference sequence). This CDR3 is CASSFSTDNQPQHF. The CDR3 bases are TGTGCCAGTAGTTTCTCGACAGACAATCAGCCCCAGCATTTT.

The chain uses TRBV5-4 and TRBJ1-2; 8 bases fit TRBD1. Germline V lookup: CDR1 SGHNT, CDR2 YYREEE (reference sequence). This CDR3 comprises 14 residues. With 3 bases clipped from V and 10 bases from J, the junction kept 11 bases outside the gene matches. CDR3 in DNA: TGTGCCAGCAGCTCGGAAGGACAGGGAAGGGTCTACACCTTC. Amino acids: CASSSEGQGRVYTF.

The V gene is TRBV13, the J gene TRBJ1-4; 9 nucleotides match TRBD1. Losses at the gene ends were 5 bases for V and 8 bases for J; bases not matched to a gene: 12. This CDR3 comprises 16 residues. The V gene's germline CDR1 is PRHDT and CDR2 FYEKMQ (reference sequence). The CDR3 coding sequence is TGTGCCAGCAGCCCAAAGATGGGACAGGGTAGCGAAAAACTGTTTTTT. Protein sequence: CASSPKMGQGSEKLFF.

The CDR3 DNA reads TGCGCCAGCAGCACGATGTCTAGCGGGGGGGCACAGACCCAGTACTTC. Encoded protein: CASSTMSSGGAQTQYF. The rearrangement uses TRBV5-1 and TRBJ2-5, with 12 positions matching TRBD2. The CDR3 is made up of 16 amino acids. Germline CDR1 SGHRS, CDR2 YFSETQ. Trimming removed 4 bases from V and 6 bases from J; junction bases left unmatched: 10.

The CDR3 sequence: CASLPTGGLGPLHF. CDR3 DNA: TGTGCCAGCCTCCCGACAGGGGGATTGGGGCCCCTCCACTTT. This chain uses TRBV19 with TRBJ1-6; TRBD1 matches 9 bases. V gave up 9 bases and J gave up 13 bases; unmatched junction bases: 13. Germline CDR1 is LNHDA and CDR2 is SQIVND (reference sequence). The CDR3 is 14 amino acids.

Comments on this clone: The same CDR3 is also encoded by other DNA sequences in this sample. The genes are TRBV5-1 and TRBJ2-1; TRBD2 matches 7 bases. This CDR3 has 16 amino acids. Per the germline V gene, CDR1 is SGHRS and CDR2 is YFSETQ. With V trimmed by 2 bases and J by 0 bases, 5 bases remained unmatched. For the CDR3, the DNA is TGCGCCAGCAGCTTAGGTGGCGGGGGCTCCTACAATGAGCAGTTCTTC. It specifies CASSLGGGGSYNEQFF.

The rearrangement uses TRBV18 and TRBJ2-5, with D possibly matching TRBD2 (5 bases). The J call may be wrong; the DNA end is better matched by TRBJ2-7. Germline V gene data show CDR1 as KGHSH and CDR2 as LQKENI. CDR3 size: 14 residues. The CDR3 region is CASSPNGDPYEQYF. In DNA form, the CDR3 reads TGTGCCAGCTCACCAAACGGGGATCCCTACGAGCAGTACTTC.